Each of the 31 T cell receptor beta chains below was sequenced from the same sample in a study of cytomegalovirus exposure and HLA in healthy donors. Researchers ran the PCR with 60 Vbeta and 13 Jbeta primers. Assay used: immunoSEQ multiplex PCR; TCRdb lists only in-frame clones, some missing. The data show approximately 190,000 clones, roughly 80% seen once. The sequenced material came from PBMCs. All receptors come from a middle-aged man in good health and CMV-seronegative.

CDR3 residues: CASSKAGGGKGYTF. The CDR3 region has the DNA TGTGCCAGCAGCAAAGCTGGAGGGGGCAAGGGCTACACCTTC. The rearrangement links TRBV7-9 to TRBJ1-2; 7 nucleotides agree with TRBD1. The V gene's germline CDR1 is SEHNR and CDR2 FQNEAQ (reference sequence). CDR3 size: 14 residues. The trim removed 5 bases at V and 8 bases at J, leaving 11 bases unmatched.

CDR3 amino acids: CASSFRASGLNEQFF. In DNA, the CDR3 is TGTGCCAGCAGCTTCCGGGCTAGCGGACTCAATGAGCAGTTCTTC. The chain joins TRBV7-9 to TRBJ2-1, with 7 bases lining up with TRBD2. Trimming at V came to 3 bases and at J to 6 bases, leaving 8 bases not matched to a gene. The CDR3 contains 15 residues. Germline V gene data show CDR1 as SEHNR and CDR2 as FQNEAQ (reference sequence).

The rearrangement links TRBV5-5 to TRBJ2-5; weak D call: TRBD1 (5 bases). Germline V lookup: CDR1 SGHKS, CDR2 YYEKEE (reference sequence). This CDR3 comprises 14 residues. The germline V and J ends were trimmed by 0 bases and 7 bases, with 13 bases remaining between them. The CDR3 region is CASSLGQIGATQYF. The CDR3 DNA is TGTGCCAGCAGCTTGGGACAGATAGGAGCGACCCAGTACTTC.

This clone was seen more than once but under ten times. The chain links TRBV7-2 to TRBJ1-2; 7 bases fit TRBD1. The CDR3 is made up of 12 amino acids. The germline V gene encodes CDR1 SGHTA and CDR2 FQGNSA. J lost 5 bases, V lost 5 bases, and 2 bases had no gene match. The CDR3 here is CASSQTGYGYTF. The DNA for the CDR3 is TGTGCCAGCAGCCAGACAGGGTATGGCTACACCTTC.

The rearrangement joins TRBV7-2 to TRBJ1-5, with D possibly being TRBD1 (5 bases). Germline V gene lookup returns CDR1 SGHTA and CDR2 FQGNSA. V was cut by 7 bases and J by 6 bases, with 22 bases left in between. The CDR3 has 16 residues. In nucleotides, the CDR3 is TGTGCCAGCACCCCAGACTCGGCTCAGGGAGGTCAGCCCCAGCATTTT. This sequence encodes CASTPDSAQGGQPQHF. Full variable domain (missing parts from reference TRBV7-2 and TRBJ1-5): GAGVSQSPSNKVTEKGKDVELRCDPISGHTALYWYRQSLGQGLEFLIYFQGNSAPDKSGLPSDRFSAERTGGSVSTLTIQRTQQEDSAVYLCASTPDSAQGGQPQHFGDGTRLSIL.

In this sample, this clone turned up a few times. DNA for the CDR3: TGTGCCAGCAGCACAGGAATAAGTTACGAGCAGTACTTC. Translating it yields CASSTGISYEQYF. This chain links TRBV9 with TRBJ2-7; the D gene is possibly TRBD1 (5 bases). Trimming stripped 4 bases from V and 4 bases from J, with 12 bases between. Germline CDR1 is SGDLS and CDR2 is YYNGEE. The CDR3 runs 13 residues.

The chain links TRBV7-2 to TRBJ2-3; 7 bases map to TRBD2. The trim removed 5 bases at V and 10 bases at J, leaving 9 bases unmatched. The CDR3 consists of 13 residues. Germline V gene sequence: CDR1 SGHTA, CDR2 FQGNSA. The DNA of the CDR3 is TGTGCCAGCAGCCCGCGCCTAGCGGAGGCGCAGTATTTT. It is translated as CASSPRLAEAQYF. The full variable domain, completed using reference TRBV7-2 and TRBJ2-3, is GAGVSQSPSNKVTEKGKDVELRCDPISGHTALYWYRQSLGQGLEFLIYFQGNSAPDKSGLPSDRFSAERTGGSVSTLTIQRTQQEDSAVYLCASSPRLAEAQYFGPGTRLTVL.

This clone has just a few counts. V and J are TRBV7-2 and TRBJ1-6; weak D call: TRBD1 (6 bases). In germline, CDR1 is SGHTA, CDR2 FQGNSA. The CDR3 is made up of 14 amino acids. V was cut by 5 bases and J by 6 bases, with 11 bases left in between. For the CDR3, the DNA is TGTGCCAGCAGCCCCGGGACATTTAATTCACCCCTCCACTTT. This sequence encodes CASSPGTFNSPLHF.

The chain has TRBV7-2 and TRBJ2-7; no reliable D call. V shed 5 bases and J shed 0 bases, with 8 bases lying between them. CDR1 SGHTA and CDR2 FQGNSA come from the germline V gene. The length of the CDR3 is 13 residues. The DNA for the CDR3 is TGTGCCAGCAGCCCTCCGAGCTCCTACGAGCAGTACTTC. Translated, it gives CASSPPSSYEQYF.

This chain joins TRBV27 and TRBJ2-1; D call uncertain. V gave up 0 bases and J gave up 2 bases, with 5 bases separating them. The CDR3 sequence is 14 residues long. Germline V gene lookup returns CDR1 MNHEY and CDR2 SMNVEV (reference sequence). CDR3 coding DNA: TGTGCCAGCAGTTTATCGTCCACCTACAATGAGCAGTTCTTC. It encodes CASSLSSTYNEQFF.

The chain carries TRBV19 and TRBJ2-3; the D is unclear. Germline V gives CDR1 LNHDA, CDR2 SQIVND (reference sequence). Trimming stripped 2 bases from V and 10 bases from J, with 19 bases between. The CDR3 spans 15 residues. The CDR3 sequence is CASSIRPPSVNAQYF. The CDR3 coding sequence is TGTGCCAGTAGTATACGTCCGCCCTCGGTTAATGCGCAGTATTTT.

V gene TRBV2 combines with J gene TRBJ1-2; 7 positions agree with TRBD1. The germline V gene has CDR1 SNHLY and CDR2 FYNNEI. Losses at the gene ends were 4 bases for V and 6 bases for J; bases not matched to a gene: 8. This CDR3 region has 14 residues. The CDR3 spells CASSGATGIDGYTF. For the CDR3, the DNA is TGTGCCAGCAGTGGCGCGACAGGGATTGATGGCTACACCTTC. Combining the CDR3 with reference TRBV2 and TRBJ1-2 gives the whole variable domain EPEVTQTPSHQVTQMGQEVILRCVPISNHLYFYWYRQILGQKVEFLVSFYNNEISEKSEIFDDQFSVERPDGSNFTLKIRSTKLEDSAMYFCASSGATGIDGYTFGSGTRLTVV.

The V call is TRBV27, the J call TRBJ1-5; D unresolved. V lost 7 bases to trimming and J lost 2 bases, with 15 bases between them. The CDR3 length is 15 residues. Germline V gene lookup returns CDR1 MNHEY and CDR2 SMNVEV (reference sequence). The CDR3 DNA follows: TGTGCCAGCACCAACATAACTGGGCGCAATCAGCCCCAGCATTTT. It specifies CASTNITGRNQPQHF.

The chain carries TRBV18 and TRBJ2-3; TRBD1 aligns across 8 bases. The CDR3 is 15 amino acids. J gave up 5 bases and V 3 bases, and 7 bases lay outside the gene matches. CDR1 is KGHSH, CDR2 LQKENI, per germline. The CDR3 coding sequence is TGTGCCAGCTCACCGGGGCAGGGGGCCGAAGATACGCAGTATTTT. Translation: CASSPGQGAEDTQYF. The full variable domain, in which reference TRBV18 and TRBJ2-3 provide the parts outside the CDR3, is NAGVMQNPRHLVRRRGQEARLRCSPMKGHSHVYWYRQLPEEGLKFMVYLQKENIIDESGMPKERFSAEFPKEGPSILRIQQVVRGDSAAYFCASSPGQGAEDTQYFGPGTRLTVL.

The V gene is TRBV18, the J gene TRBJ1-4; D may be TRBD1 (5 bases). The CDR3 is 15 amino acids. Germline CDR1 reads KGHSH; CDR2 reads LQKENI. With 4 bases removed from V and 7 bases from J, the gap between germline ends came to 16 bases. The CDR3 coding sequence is TGTGCCAGCTCACTGCTCGGGACTCATGGTGAAAAACTGTTTTTT. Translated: CASSLLGTHGEKLFF. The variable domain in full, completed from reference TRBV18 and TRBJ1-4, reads NAGVMQNPRHLVRRRGQEARLRCSPMKGHSHVYWYRQLPEEGLKFMVYLQKENIIDESGMPKERFSAEFPKEGPSILRIQQVVRGDSAAYFCASSLLGTHGEKLFFGSGTQLSVL.

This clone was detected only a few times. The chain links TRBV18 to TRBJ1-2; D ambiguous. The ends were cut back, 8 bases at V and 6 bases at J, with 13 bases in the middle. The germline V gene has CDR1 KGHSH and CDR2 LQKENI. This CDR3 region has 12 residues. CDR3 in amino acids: CASTSGRDGYTF. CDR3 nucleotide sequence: TGTGCCAGCACGAGTGGGAGGGATGGCTACACCTTC.

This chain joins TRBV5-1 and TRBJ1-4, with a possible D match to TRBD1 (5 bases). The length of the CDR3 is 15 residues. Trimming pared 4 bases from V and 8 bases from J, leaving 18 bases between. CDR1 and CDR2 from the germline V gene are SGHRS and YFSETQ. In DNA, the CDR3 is TGCGCCAGCAGCCGTGCTGGGGGGAAGGACGAAAAACTGTTTTTT. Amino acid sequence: CASSRAGGKDEKLFF.

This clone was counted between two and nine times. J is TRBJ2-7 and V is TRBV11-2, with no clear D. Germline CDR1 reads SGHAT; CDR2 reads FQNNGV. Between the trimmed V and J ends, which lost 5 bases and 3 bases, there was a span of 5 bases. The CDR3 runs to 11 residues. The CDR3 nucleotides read TGTGCCAGCAGCCCTTTCTACGAGCAGTACTTC. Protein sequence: CASSPFYEQYF.

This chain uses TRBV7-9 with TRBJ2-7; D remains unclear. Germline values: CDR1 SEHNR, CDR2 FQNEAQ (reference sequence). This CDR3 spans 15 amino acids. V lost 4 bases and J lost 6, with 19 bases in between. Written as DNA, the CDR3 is TGTGCCAGCAGCTACGACCTCTCGTCGAGGTTCGAGCAGTACTTC. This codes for CASSYDLSSRFEQYF.

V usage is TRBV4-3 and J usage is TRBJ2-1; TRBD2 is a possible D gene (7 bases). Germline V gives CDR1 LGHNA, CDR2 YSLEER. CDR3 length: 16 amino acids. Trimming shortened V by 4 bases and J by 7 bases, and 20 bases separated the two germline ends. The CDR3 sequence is CASSPREGGGLNEQFF. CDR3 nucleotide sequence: TGCGCCAGCAGCCCCAGGGAAGGGGGGGGCCTGAATGAGCAGTTCTTC.

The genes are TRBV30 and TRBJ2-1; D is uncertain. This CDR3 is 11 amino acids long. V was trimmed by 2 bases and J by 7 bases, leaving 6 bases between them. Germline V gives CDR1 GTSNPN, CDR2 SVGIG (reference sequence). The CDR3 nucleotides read TGTGCCTGGAGTCGAGAGAATGAGCAGTTCTTC. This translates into CAWSRENEQFF.

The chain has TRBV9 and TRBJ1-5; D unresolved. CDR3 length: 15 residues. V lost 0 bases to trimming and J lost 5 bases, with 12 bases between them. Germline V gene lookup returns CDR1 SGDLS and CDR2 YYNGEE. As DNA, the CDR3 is TGTGCCAGCAGCGTAGATACGGGTCCGCATCAGCCCCAGCATTTT. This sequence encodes CASSVDTGPHQPQHF.

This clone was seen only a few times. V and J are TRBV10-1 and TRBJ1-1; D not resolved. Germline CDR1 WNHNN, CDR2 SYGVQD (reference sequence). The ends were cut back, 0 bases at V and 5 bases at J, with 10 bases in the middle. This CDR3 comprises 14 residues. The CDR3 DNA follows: TGCGCCAGCAGTGAGTCTCCAGGCCTAACTGAAGCTTTCTTT. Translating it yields CASSESPGLTEAFF.

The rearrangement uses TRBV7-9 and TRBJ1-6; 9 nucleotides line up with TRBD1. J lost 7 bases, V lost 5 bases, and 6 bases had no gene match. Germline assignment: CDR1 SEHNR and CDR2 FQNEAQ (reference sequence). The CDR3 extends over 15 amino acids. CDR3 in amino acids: CASSKGQGRNSPLHF. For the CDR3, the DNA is TGTGCCAGCAGCAAAGGACAGGGGAGAAATTCACCCCTCCACTTT.

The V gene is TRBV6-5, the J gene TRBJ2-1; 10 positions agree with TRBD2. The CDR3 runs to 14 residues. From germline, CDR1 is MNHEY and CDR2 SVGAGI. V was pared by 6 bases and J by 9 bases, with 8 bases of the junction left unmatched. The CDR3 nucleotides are TGTGCCAGCAGACTAGCGGGGAGCCTACTTGAGCAGTTCTTC. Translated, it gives CASRLAGSLLEQFF.

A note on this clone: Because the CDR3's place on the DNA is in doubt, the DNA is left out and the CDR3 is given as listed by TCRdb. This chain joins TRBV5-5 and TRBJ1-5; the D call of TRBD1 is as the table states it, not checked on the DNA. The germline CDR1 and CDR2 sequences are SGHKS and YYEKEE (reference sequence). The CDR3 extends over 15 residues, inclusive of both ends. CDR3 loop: CASSTVGTGATEEHF.

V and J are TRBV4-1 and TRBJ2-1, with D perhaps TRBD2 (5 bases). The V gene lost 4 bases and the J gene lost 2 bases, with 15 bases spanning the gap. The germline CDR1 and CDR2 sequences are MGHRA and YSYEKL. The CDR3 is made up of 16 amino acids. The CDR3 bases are TGCGCCAGCAGCCTGCTCAGTGAGGGTCCCTACAATGAGCAGTTCTTC. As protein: CASSLLSEGPYNEQFF.

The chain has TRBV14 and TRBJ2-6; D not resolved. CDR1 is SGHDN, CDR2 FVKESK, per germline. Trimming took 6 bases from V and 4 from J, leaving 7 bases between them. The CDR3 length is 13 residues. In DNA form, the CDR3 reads TGTGCCAGCAGTCGTCCGGGGGCCAACGTCCTGACTTTC. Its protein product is CASSRPGANVLTF.

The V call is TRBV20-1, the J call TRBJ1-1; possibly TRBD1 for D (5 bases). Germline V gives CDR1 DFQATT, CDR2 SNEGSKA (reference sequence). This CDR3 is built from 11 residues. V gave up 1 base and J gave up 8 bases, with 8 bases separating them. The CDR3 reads CSARGDYEAFF. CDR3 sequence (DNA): TGCAGTGCTAGAGGGGACTACGAAGCTTTCTTT.

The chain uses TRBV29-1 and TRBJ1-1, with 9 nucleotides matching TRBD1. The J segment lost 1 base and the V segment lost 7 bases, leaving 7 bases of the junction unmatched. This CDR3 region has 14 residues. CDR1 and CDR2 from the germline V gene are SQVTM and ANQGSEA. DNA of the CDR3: TGCAGCGCGACGGGACAGGGAGGGAACACTGAAGCTTTCTTT. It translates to CSATGQGGNTEAFF.

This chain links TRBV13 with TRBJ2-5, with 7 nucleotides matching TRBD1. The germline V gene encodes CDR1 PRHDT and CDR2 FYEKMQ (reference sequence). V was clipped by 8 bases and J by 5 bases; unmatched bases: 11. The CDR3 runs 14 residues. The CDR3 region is CASGETGSIETQYF. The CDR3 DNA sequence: TGTGCCAGCGGGGAGACAGGGTCGATTGAGACCCAGTACTTC.